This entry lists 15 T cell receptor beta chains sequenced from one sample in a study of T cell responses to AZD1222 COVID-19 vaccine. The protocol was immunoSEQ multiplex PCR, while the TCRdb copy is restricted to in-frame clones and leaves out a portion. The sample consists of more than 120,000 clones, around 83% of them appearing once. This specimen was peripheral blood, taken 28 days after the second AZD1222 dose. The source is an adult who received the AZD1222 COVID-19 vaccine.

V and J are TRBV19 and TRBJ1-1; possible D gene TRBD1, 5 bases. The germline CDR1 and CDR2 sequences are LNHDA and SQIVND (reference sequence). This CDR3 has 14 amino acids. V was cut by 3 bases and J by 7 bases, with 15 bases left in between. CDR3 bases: TGTGCCAGTAGTATCGGGCTCAGAACAGGTGAAGCTTTCTTT. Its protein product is CASSIGLRTGEAFF.

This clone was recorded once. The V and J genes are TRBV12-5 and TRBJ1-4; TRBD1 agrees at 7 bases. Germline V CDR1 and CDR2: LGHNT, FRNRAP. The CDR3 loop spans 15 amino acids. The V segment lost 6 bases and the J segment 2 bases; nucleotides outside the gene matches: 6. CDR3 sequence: CASGRPGQTNEKLFF. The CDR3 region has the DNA TGTGCTAGTGGCCGACCGGGACAGACTAATGAAAAACTGTTTTTT.

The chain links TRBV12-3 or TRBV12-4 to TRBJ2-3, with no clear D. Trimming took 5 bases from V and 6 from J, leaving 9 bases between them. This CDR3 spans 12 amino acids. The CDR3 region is CASSRPMDTQYF. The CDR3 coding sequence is TGTGCCAGCAGTCGACCTATGGATACGCAGTATTTT.

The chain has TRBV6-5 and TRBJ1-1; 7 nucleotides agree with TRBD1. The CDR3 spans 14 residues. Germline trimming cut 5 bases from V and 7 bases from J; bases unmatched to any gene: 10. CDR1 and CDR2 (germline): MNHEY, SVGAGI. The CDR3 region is CASSTNFRTGEAFF. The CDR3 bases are TGTGCCAGCAGTACAAACTTCCGGACAGGTGAAGCTTTCTTT.

The CDR3: CASSQATSWAGEQFF. CDR3 DNA: TGTGCCAGCAGCCAGGCAACTAGCTGGGCCGGGGAGCAGTTCTTC. J is TRBJ2-1 and V is TRBV4-2, with a possible D match to TRBD2 (6 bases). Germline V gene lookup returns CDR1 LGHNA and CDR2 YNFKEQ. This CDR3 region has 15 residues. The V end was cut by 3 bases, the J end by 10 bases, with 19 bases between.

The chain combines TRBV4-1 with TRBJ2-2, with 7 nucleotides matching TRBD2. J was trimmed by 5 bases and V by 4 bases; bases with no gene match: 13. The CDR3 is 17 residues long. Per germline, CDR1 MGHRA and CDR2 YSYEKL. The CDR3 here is CASSPRMGGMETGELFF. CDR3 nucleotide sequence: TGCGCCAGCAGCCCGAGGATGGGGGGGATGGAAACCGGGGAGCTGTTTTTT.

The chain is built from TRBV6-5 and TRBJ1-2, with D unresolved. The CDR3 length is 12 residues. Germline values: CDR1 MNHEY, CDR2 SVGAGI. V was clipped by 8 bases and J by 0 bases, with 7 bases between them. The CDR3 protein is CASGRPNYGYTF. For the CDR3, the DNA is TGTGCCAGCGGGCGTCCTAACTATGGCTACACCTTC.

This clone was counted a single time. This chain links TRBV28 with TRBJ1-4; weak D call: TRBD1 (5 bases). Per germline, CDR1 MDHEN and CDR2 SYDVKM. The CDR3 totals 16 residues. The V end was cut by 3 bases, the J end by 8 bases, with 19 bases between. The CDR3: CASSLASAGLWEKLFF. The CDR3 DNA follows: TGTGCCAGCAGTTTGGCCTCGGCAGGGTTGTGGGAAAAACTGTTTTTT.

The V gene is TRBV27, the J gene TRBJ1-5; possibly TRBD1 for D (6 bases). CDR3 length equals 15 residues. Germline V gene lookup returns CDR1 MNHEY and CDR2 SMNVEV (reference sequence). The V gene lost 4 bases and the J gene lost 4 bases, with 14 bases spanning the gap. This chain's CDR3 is CASSSTGPLNQPQHF. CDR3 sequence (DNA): TGTGCCAGCAGTTCCACAGGGCCCCTAAATCAGCCCCAGCATTTT.

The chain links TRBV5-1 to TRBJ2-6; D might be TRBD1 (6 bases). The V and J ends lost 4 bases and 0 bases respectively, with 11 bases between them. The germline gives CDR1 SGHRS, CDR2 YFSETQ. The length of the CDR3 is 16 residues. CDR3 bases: TGCGCCAGCAGCCCGATGGGGGCCTCTGGGGCCAACGTCCTGACTTTC. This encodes CASSPMGASGANVLTF.

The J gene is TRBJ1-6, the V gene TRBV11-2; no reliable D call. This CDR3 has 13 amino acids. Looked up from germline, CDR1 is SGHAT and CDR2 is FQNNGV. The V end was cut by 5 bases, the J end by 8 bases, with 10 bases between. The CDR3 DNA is TGTGCCAGCAGCCCCATACGGGATTCACCCCTCCACTTT. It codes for CASSPIRDSPLHF.

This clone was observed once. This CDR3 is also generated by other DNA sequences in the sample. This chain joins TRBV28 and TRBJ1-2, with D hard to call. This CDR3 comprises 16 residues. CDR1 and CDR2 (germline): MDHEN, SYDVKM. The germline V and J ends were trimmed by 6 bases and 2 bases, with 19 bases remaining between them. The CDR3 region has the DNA TGTGCCAGCAGATCCTCTTCTAACCGGGCCAACTATGGCTACACCTTC. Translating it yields CASRSSSNRANYGYTF.

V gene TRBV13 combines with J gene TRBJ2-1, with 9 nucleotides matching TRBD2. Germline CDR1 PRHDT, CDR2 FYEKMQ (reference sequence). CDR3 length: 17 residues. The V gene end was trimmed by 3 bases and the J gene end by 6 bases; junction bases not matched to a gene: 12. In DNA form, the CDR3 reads TGTGCCAGCAGCTTCCGACGCGGGGGGGTCGAAGGCAATGAGCAGTTCTTC. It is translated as CASSFRRGGVEGNEQFF. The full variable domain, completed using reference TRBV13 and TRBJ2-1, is AAGVIQSPRHLIKEKRETATLKCYPIPRHDTVYWYQQGPGQDPQFLISFYEKMQSDKGSIPDRFSAQQFSDYHSELNMSSLELGDSALYFCASSFRRGGVEGNEQFFGPGTRLTVL.

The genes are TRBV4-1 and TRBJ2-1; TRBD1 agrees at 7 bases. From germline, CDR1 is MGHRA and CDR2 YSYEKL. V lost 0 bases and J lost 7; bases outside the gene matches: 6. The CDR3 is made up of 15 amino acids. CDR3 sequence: CASSQDEGAHNEQFF. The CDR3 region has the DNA TGCGCCAGCAGCCAAGATGAGGGGGCCCATAATGAGCAGTTCTTC.

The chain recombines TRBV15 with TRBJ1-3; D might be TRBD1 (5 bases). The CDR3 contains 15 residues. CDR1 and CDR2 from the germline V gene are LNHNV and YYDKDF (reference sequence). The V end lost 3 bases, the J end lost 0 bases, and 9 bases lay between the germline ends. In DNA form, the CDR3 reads TGTGCCACCAGCAGCGGGGACCGCTCTGGAAACACCATATATTTT. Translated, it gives CATSSGDRSGNTIYF.